The clone carrying this T cell receptor beta chain was seen repeatedly, ten times or more. From RNA, the CDR3 regions of TCR beta chains were amplified and sequenced. Second-round multiplex PCR came after first-round RT-PCR with HTBI primers. One entry per CDR3 protein, called by TCRdb with MiXCR from the multiplex PCR reads. The sample consists of 600,000 to 950,000 distinct CDR3 sequences, around 40% of them appearing once. V lost 10 bases to trimming and J lost 2 bases, with 9 bases between them. Germline-derived CDR1 and CDR2 are LNHDA and SQIVND (reference sequence). The CDR3 contains 13 residues. This sample stems from a study of Graves' ophthalmopathy and Graves' hyperthyroidism. Out of about 9.3 ml of fresh peripheral blood, PBMCs were obtained.

The TCR sequence derives from an adult man with Graves' ophthalmopathy. The material sequenced was peripheral blood. V is TRBV19 and J is TRBJ1-6; no definite D call. The DNA for the CDR3 is TGTGCCACCCGAGGAGCCTATAATTCACCCCTCCACTTT. It translates to CATRGAYNSPLHF.